These 21 T cell receptor beta chains were sequenced from one sample in a study of technical replicates of blood from several donors. Clones were read by immunoSEQ multiplex PCR, and TCRdb kept only the in-frame ones, dropping some. There are 70,000 to 90,000 clones in the sample; 90% to 95% occur only once, and over 0.35% lies in the top ten. Sequencing used T cells isolated from PBMCs. The receptors stem from a human donor in good health.

J is TRBJ2-3 and V is TRBV7-7; no clear D. CDR1 is SSHAT, CDR2 FNYEAQ, per germline (reference sequence). V was shortened by 5 bases and J by 5 bases, with 11 bases between the two germline ends. The CDR3 contains 13 residues. The CDR3 nucleotides are TGTGCCAGCAGCGGCGGAATTGTAGATACGCAGTATTTT. Encoded protein: CASSGGIVDTQYF.

The V and J genes are TRBV5-1 and TRBJ1-4, with TRBD1 matching 8 bases. The J segment lost 7 bases and the V segment lost 2 bases, leaving 4 bases of the junction unmatched. The germline CDR1 and CDR2 sequences are SGHRS and YFSETQ. The CDR3 is made up of 14 amino acids. The CDR3 DNA reads as TGCGCCAGCAGCTTCGACAGGGGAGCTGAAAAACTGTTTTTT. This gives the protein CASSFDRGAEKLFF.

The chain combines TRBV10-3 with TRBJ2-3, with TRBD1 identical over 9 bases. The junction had 6 bases not matched to a gene; V was cut back by 6 bases and J by 5 bases. This CDR3 has 14 amino acids. From germline, CDR1 is ENHRY and CDR2 SYGVKD. The CDR3 here is CAIRNRGPRDTQYF. The CDR3 bases are TGTGCCATCAGGAACAGGGGGCCAAGAGATACGCAGTATTTT.

The rearrangement links TRBV27 to TRBJ1-2, with unresolved D. CDR1 and CDR2 from the germline V gene are MNHEY and SMNVEV (reference sequence). Trimming cost V 0 bases and J 10 bases, with 12 bases left between them. The CDR3 has 13 amino acids. CDR3 loop: CASSLSLIADYTF. The CDR3 DNA reads as TGTGCCAGCAGTTTATCTTTAATAGCTGACTACACCTTC.

This rearrangement joins TRBV19 to TRBJ1-1; TRBD1 aligns across 7 bases. Germline V CDR1 and CDR2: LNHDA, SQIVND (reference sequence). CDR3 length: 14 residues. Losses at the gene ends were 8 bases for V and 1 base for J; bases not matched to a gene: 7. The CDR3 is CASRGRDRNTEAFF. The CDR3 DNA reads TGTGCCAGTCGGGGTCGGGACAGGAACACTGAAGCTTTCTTT. Variable domain in full (rest from reference TRBV19 and TRBJ1-1): DGGITQSPKYLFRKEGQNVTLSCEQNLNHDAMYWYRQDPGQGLRLIYYSQIVNDFQKGDIAEGYSVSREKKESFPLTVTSAQKNPTAFYLCASRGRDRNTEAFFGQGTRLTVV.

This chain joins TRBV11-1 and TRBJ2-1; 12 bases match TRBD2. Germline trimming cut 4 bases from V and 10 bases from J; bases unmatched to any gene: 8. CDR1 and CDR2 from the germline V gene are SGHAT and FQDESV (reference sequence). CDR3 length equals 15 residues. The CDR3 loop reads CASSSLTSGRREQFF. CDR3 nucleotide sequence: TGTGCCAGCAGCTCCCTGACTAGCGGGAGACGAGAGCAGTTCTTC.

The chain couples TRBV5-6 to TRBJ2-7; D is possibly TRBD2 (6 bases). This CDR3 has 14 residues. The V and J ends lost 4 bases and 2 bases respectively, with 13 bases between them. Germline CDR1 is SGHDT and CDR2 is YYEEEE. In DNA form, the CDR3 reads TGTGCCAGCAGCCCCTGGAGGGAGGCCTACGAGCAGTACTTC. It encodes CASSPWREAYEQYF.

This chain connects TRBV19 to TRBJ2-1, with TRBD2 matching 11 bases. CDR1 and CDR2 from the germline V gene are LNHDA and SQIVND (reference sequence). There are 11 residues in the CDR3. The V gene end was trimmed by 10 bases and the J gene end by 12 bases; junction bases not matched to a gene: 5. For the CDR3, the DNA is TGTGCCACCTCTACTAGCGGGAGGCAGTTCTTC. This codes for CATSTSGRQFF.

The chain employs TRBV6-1 and TRBJ1-5; 7 bases align to TRBD1. The germline CDR1 and CDR2 sequences are MNHNS and SASEGT. The CDR3 has 14 residues. The junction had 6 bases not matched to a gene; V was cut back by 5 bases and J by 5 bases. The CDR3 bases are TGTGCCAGCAGTACGACAGGGAACGATCAGCCCCAGCATTTT. Encoded protein: CASSTTGNDQPQHF.

The genes are TRBV11-3 and TRBJ2-1; 7 bases agree with TRBD1. V was clipped by 5 bases and J by 3 bases; unmatched bases: 13. The CDR3 spans 17 residues. Germline V gives CDR1 SGHNT, CDR2 YENEEA. The CDR3 loop is CASSLRQGLVGYNEQFF. The CDR3, as DNA: TGTGCCAGCAGCCTCCGACAGGGTTTGGTCGGCTACAATGAGCAGTTCTTC.

Points on this clone: Sequence at one end of the junction differs from germline and may be a read error. The rearrangement uses TRBV14 and TRBJ2-5, with 7 bases fitting TRBD2. Germline values: CDR1 SGHDN, CDR2 FVKESK. CDR3 length: 14 residues. Written as DNA, the CDR3 is TGTGCCAGCAGCTACACCGGGACTAAAGACACCCAGTACTTC. Amino acids: CASSYTGTKDTQYF.

This clone is a singleton in its sample. The rearrangement links TRBV28 to TRBJ1-4, with D possibly TRBD1 on 5 matching bases. This CDR3 spans 15 amino acids. Germline CDR1 is MDHEN and CDR2 is SYDVKM. The V end was cut by 6 bases, the J end by 2 bases, with 13 bases between. The CDR3 DNA reads as TGTGCCAGCAGCCCGCCCCGGGGGACTAATGAAAAACTGTTTTTT. Translated, it gives CASSPPRGTNEKLFF.

The chain couples TRBV5-1 to TRBJ2-3; 11 nucleotides agree with TRBD2. Losses at the gene ends were 4 bases for V and 1 base for J; bases not matched to a gene: 5. The CDR3 loop spans 16 amino acids. Germline CDR1 and CDR2: SGHRS and YFSETQ. Here the CDR3 reads CASSGTSGYGTDTQYF. The CDR3 nucleotides read TGCGCCAGCAGCGGGACTAGCGGATATGGCACAGATACGCAGTATTTT.

This CDR3 reads CASSYLTGGYGYTF. The CDR3 DNA follows: TGTGCCAGCAGTTACTTAACAGGGGGCTATGGCTACACCTTC. The chain joins TRBV6-6 to TRBJ1-2, with 8 bases that match TRBD1. From germline, CDR1 is MNHNY and CDR2 SVGAGI (reference sequence). The CDR3 length is 14 residues. The junction had 2 bases not matched to a gene; V was cut back by 1 base and J by 4 bases.

The rearrangement joins TRBV27 to TRBJ2-6, with D tentatively TRBD1 (5 bases). Germline V gene data show CDR1 as MNHEY and CDR2 as SMNVEV (reference sequence). The CDR3 totals 15 residues. V gave up 0 bases and J gave up 4 bases, with 7 bases separating them. In DNA form, the CDR3 reads TGTGCCAGCAGTTTATCAGGGGAAGGGGCCAACGTCCTGACTTTC. Protein sequence: CASSLSGEGANVLTF.

Comments on this clone: Germline and junction disagree at one end, which may indicate a read error. The chain joins TRBV10-3 to TRBJ2-7, with 10 bases matching TRBD1. The germline V gene has CDR1 ENHRY and CDR2 SYGVKD. The CDR3 is 13 residues long. The CDR3, as DNA: TGTGCCATCAGTGAGTTGCCTTCGGGACAGGGGAACTTC. It is translated as CAISELPSGQGNF.

The rearrangement links TRBV5-1 to TRBJ1-1; 8 nucleotides align to TRBD1. The ends lost 1 base at V and 8 bases at J; junction bases unmatched: 7. The V gene's germline CDR1 is SGHRS and CDR2 YFSETQ. The CDR3 has 14 residues. The CDR3 DNA follows: TGCGCCAGCAGCTTGCGGGGACAGGTCGCCGAAGCTTTCTTT. This codes for CASSLRGQVAEAFF. The entire variable domain, with the rest obtained from reference TRBV5-1 and TRBJ1-1, is as follows: KAGVTQTPRYLIKTRGQQVTLSCSPISGHRSVSWYQQTPGQGLQFLFEYFSETQRNKGNFPGRFSGRQFSNSRSEMNVSTLELGDSALYLCASSLRGQVAEAFFGQGTRLTVV.

The CDR3 is CASSEFGSGRETQYF. The CDR3 DNA follows: TGTGCCAGCAGTGAATTCGGGAGTGGAAGAGAGACCCAGTACTTC. The chain employs TRBV2 and TRBJ2-5; D might be TRBD2 (6 bases). The germline V gene encodes CDR1 SNHLY and CDR2 FYNNEI. The V gene lost 2 bases and the J gene lost 4 bases, with 14 bases spanning the gap. The CDR3 is made up of 15 amino acids.

This clone is a singleton in its sample. This chain connects TRBV29-1 to TRBJ2-1; 9 bases align to TRBD2. This CDR3 has 16 amino acids. Per germline, CDR1 SQVTM and CDR2 ANQGSEA. J gave up 3 bases and V 1 base, and 7 bases lay outside the gene matches. The DNA for the CDR3 is TGCAGCGTTGAAGGTGGACTAGCGTTAGGCTACAATGAGCAGTTCTTC. It codes for CSVEGGLALGYNEQFF.

The chain uses TRBV5-6 and TRBJ2-2, with D possibly being TRBD1 (7 bases). CDR3 length equals 16 residues. CDR1 SGHDT and CDR2 YYEEEE come from the germline V gene. Trimming shortened V by 4 bases and J by 3 bases, and 16 bases separated the two germline ends. In DNA, the CDR3 is TGTGCCAGCAGCCTCCTAGGAGGGGGCGACACCGGGGAGCTGTTTTTT. Amino acid sequence: CASSLLGGGDTGELFF.

This rearrangement joins TRBV7-2 to TRBJ2-2, with TRBD2 matching 8 bases. Germline V lookup: CDR1 SGHTA, CDR2 FQGNSA. This CDR3 is built from 15 residues. Trimming cost V 5 bases and J 5 bases; bases outside gene matches: 7. The CDR3 DNA reads TGTGCCAGCAGCCTCGGACTAGCAGAGACCGGGGAGCTGTTTTTT. This codes for CASSLGLAETGELFF. Using reference TRBV7-2 and TRBJ2-2 for the parts outside the CDR3, the full variable domain is GAGVSQSPSNKVTEKGKDVELRCDPISGHTALYWYRQSLGQGLEFLIYFQGNSAPDKSGLPSDRFSAERTGGSVSTLTIQRTQQEDSAVYLCASSLGLAETGELFFGEGSRLTVL.